This TCR beta chain was observed in a study of breast tumors, draining lymph nodes, adjacent tissues. TCRdb re-derived calls from the multiplex PCR reads in MiXCR, one entry per CDR3 protein. The table shows around 50,000 distinct CDR3 sequences, with 20% to 25% occurring only once. Ten or more counts support this clonotype. The antigen is unknown. Study-wide results and limits: Findings are consistent with lymph node origin and intratumoral expansion of most tumor T cells. Compared with basal-like, luminal-like tumors shared significantly more repertoire with nontumor tissue. That most tumor T cells come from lymph nodes remained unproven. Tumor TCR diversity was below lymph nodes but above nontumor tissue.

Germline V CDR1 and CDR2: SGHRS, YFSETQ. V was pared by 2 bases and J by 3 bases, with 6 bases between. CDR3 length equals 13 residues. The gene calls are TRBV5-1 and TRBJ1-3; no clear D. The sequence was collected from a female donor with breast cancer. Some clones in this sample may be carry-over from other donors' samples. What was sequenced was breast tumor tissue. CDR3 amino acids: CASSLSDGNTIYF. For the CDR3, the DNA is TGCGCCAGCAGCTTATCTGATGGAAACACCATATATTTT.